This T cell receptor beta chain was sequenced for a study of OX40 agonist ivuxolimab in advanced cancers. About the research overall: At 65% to 90% male, the cohort had a mean age of approximately 60 years, ranging from about 23 to 79. In three patients, partial responses were observed, one with hepatocellular carcinoma and two with cutaneous melanoma.

About this clone itself: Its target is not known.

Clones were read by immunoSEQ multiplex PCR, and TCRdb kept only the in-frame ones, dropping some. The table includes about 79,000 clones, 88% detected once. The CDR3 is made up of 14 amino acids. V was clipped by 9 bases and J by 6 bases; unmatched bases: 9. Germline V lookup: CDR1 SNHLY, CDR2 FYNNEI. Study-wide results and caveats: More expanded clones were seen, on average, in CD8+ T cells than in CD4+. No determination was made of the antigen specificity of the expanded peripheral T cells.

This sample comprised CD4+ or CD8+ T cells sorted from blood, obtained in a trial of the OX40 agonist ivuxolimab. The sequence came from an adult with an advanced solid tumor such as melanoma, head and neck, liver or kidney cancer. The chain links TRBV2 to TRBJ2-1; 9 bases are shared with TRBD2. CDR3 DNA: TGTGCCAGGGGGGGGACTAGCTTGGGCAATGAGCAGTTCTTC. Its protein is CARGGTSLGNEQFF.